This TCR beta chain was identified in a study of T-cell memory formation after mild COVID-19. Study-level information: The two donors had largely donor-specific TCR clusters.

As for this clonotype: Antigen: not known.

TCRdb re-derived calls from the 5' RACE reads in MiXCR, one entry per CDR3 protein. Seen here are about 210,000 distinct CDR3 sequences, 27% observed once, and the top ten hold more than 9.5%. Study results and limitations: CD8+ contracting clones occupied EMRA, while CD4+ ones occupied mainly CM and EM.

CDR1 and CDR2 from the germline V gene are MGHRA and YSYEKL. The CDR3 has 15 residues. J gave up 1 base and V 4 bases, and 3 bases lay outside the gene matches. The TCR was taken from an adult woman who had mild COVID-19 (a few samples of this study predate the infection). Cell type and time point are not known. This chain joins TRBV4-1 and TRBJ2-7, with 11 bases that match TRBD2. The sample was PBMCs or a T cell subset sorted from them (not recorded which). The CDR3 bases are TGCGCCAGCAGCCTACTAGCGGGGGTGTCCTACGAGCAGTACTTC. It specifies CASSLLAGVSYEQYF.